This T cell receptor beta chain was observed in a study of shared clonotypes between healthy human individuals. Naivety among CD8 cells was defined by CD45RO negativity and positive CCR7 selection, thereby excluding terminally differentiated effector memory CD45RA+ cells. Findings of the study overall: Generation of non-shared clonotypes was less probable than generation of clonotypes shared by all four donors.

In germline, CDR1 is MGHRA, CDR2 YSYEKL. The CDR3 consists of 17 residues. J gave up 2 bases and V 2 bases, and 10 bases lay outside the gene matches. TCRdb keeps only in-frame clones here, not all; method: immunoSEQ multiplex PCR. Of millions of clones in the sample, approximately 94% were seen once. Remarks on this clone: Its specificity is not known.

The sequenced sample consisted of naive CD8+ T cells from PBMCs. The sequence derives from a man between 18 and 29 years old in good health. Some clones in this sample may be carry-over from other donors' samples. The rearrangement uses TRBV4-1 and TRBJ2-7; 9 bases agree with TRBD2. In DNA form, the CDR3 reads TGCGCCAGCAGCCAAAAGATGACTAGCGGCTATACCTACGAGCAGTACTTC. Protein product: CASSQKMTSGYTYEQYF.